Listed here are 2 T cell receptor beta chains from one sample, sequenced in a study of T cell responses to AZD1222 COVID-19 vaccine. Generated by immunoSEQ multiplex PCR, the TCRdb table keeps only in-frame clones and is missing some. The table shows 85,000 to 100,000 clones, with 80% to 90% occurring only once. Here the sequenced sample was peripheral blood, taken on day 0 of AZD1222 vaccination. The receptors were gathered from an adult in good health.

This sequence joins TRBV7-8 and TRBJ2-7; D is unresolved. Looked up from germline, CDR1 is SGHVS and CDR2 is FQNEAQ. This CDR3 contains 14 residues. Trimming cost V 1 base and J 5 bases, with 12 bases left between them. The CDR3 nucleotides read TGTGCCAGCAGCTTAGAGGCAGCCTCGAACGAGCAGTACTTC. It is translated as CASSLEAASNEQYF.

The table lists this clone with a few counts. V gene TRBV19 combines with J gene TRBJ1-2; tentative D call: TRBD1 (6 bases). The germline V gene encodes CDR1 LNHDA and CDR2 SQIVND (reference sequence). V shed 7 bases and J shed 8 bases, with 17 bases lying between them. This CDR3 comprises 13 residues. The CDR3 DNA reads as TGTGCCAGTAAGGGCGGGGGGCTCGGCGGCTACACCTTC. This encodes CASKGGGLGGYTF.